These T cell receptor beta chains were read from a single sample in a study of identical twins. TCRdb reanalysed the 5' RACE reads using MiXCR and keeps one entry per CDR3 protein. Of 200,000 to 300,000 distinct CDR3 sequences in the sample, 8% to 11% were seen once. Input material: memory T cells sorted from blood. The receptors here all came from a man aged 50-60 years in good health. Both conserved end residues are part of each CDR3. The D gene is left open where the match is weak. Size values are once, few and many counts, or a class for expanded clones, and some rows have none.

CDR3 DNA: TGTGCCAGCAGTCAGTCCCAGGGACCCTACGAGCAGTACTTC
CDR3 protein: CASSQSQGPYEQYF
clone size: NA
J gene: TRBJ2-7
D gene: NA
CDR3 length: 14
V gene: TRBV2

CDR3 DNA: TGTGCCAGCAGCTTGCGGTCAGATACGCAGTATTTT
CDR3 protein: CASSLRSDTQYF
clone size: many
J gene: TRBJ2-3
D gene: NA
CDR3 length: 12
V gene: TRBV5-5

CDR3 DNA: TGTGCCAGCAGTCCTGACCGACGGACTCAGAATTCACCCCTCCACTTT
CDR3 protein: CASSPDRRTQNSPLHF
clone size: many
J gene: TRBJ1-6
D gene: NA
CDR3 length: 16
V gene: TRBV27

CDR3 DNA: TGTGCCAGCAGCGGAGGACAGGGTATTTCGGGGGAGCTGTTTTTT
CDR3 protein: CASSGGQGISGELFF
clone size: many
J gene: TRBJ2-2
D gene: TRBD1
CDR3 length: 15
V gene: TRBV7-7

CDR3 DNA: TGTGCCAGCAGCTTCACCGGGACAGAGGGAGAGACCCAGTACTTC
CDR3 protein: CASSFTGTEGETQYF
clone size: NA
J gene: TRBJ2-5
D gene: TRBD1
CDR3 length: 15
V gene: TRBV5-4

CDR3 DNA: TGCAGTGCTAGGGGTGGGGCTTCCAACTCTGAAGCTTTCTTT
CDR3 protein: CSARGGASNSEAFF
clone size: few
J gene: TRBJ1-1
D gene: NA
CDR3 length: 14
V gene: TRBV20-1

CDR3 DNA: TGTGCCTGGAGTGTGGACCCTGGGAGCTCTGGAAACACCATATATTTT
CDR3 protein: CAWSVDPGSSGNTIYF
clone size: few
J gene: TRBJ1-3
D gene: NA
CDR3 length: 16
V gene: TRBV30

CDR3 DNA: TGTGCCAGCAGCGCCGGACAGTCTTTGGGTCAGCCCCAGCATTTT
CDR3 protein: CASSAGQSLGQPQHF
clone size: NA
J gene: TRBJ1-5
D gene: NA
CDR3 length: 15
V gene: TRBV9

CDR3 DNA: TGTGCCAGCAGTTACTCGATGCAAAGCCATGGCTACACCTTC
CDR3 protein: CASSYSMQSHGYTF
clone size: few
J gene: TRBJ1-2
D gene: NA
CDR3 length: 14
V gene: TRBV6-5

CDR3 DNA: TGTGCCAGCAGCTTAGGGAGGCAGAGCTCTGGAAACACCATATATTTT
CDR3 protein: CASSLGRQSSGNTIYF
clone size: NA
J gene: TRBJ1-3
D gene: NA
CDR3 length: 16
V gene: TRBV11-2

CDR3 DNA: TGTGCCATCAGTGAGTCGGGCCGGGGGCGCGTCTACGAGCAGTACTTC
CDR3 protein: CAISESGRGRVYEQYF
clone size: NA
J gene: TRBJ2-7
D gene: NA
CDR3 length: 16
V gene: TRBV10-3

CDR3 DNA: TGTGCCAGCAGCCCTCGAATAGGTAACTACGAGCAGTACTTC
CDR3 protein: CASSPRIGNYEQYF
clone size: many
J gene: TRBJ2-7
D gene: NA
CDR3 length: 14
V gene: TRBV12-3/TRBV12-4

CDR3 DNA: TGTGCCAGCAGAACAAAATACCGACAGACTAGCGGGAGCAGTATCAATGAGCAGTTCTTC
CDR3 protein: CASRTKYRQTSGSSINEQFF
clone size: many
J gene: TRBJ2-1
D gene: TRBD2
CDR3 length: 20
V gene: TRBV28

CDR3 DNA: TGCAGCGTTACACAGTCTAACTATGGCTACACCTTC
CDR3 protein: CSVTQSNYGYTF
clone size: few
J gene: TRBJ1-2
D gene: NA
CDR3 length: 12
V gene: TRBV29-1

CDR3 DNA: TGTGCCAGCAGCCATGGGAAAGGTCAGGAGCAGTACTTC
CDR3 protein: CASSHGKGQEQYF
clone size: NA
J gene: TRBJ2-7
D gene: NA
CDR3 length: 13
V gene: TRBV7-9

CDR3 DNA: TGCAGTGCTAGCACTAGCGGGGAGTACCAAGAGACCCAGTACTTC
CDR3 protein: CSASTSGEYQETQYF
clone size: NA
J gene: TRBJ2-5
D gene: TRBD2
CDR3 length: 15
V gene: TRBV20-1

CDR3 DNA: TGTGCCAGCAGCTTAGCGACGGGAATCACCGGCCGACAGGGAATAAAAAACATTCAGTACTTC
CDR3 protein: CASSLATGITGRQGIKNIQYF
clone size: many
J gene: TRBJ2-4
D gene: TRBD1
CDR3 length: 21
V gene: TRBV11-1

CDR3 DNA: TGTGCCAGCAGCCAGGACCTAGGAGCTGAAGCTTTCTTT
CDR3 protein: CASSQDLGAEAFF
clone size: many
J gene: TRBJ1-1
D gene: NA
CDR3 length: 13
V gene: TRBV14

CDR3 DNA: TGTGCCACCAGTGACTCCAACTATTACCAAGAGACCCAGTACTTC
CDR3 protein: CATSDSNYYQETQYF
clone size: NA
J gene: TRBJ2-5
D gene: NA
CDR3 length: 15
V gene: TRBV24-1

CDR3 DNA: TGTGCCAGCAGCTTGGTTTACCGACAGGGCGGGGACTATGGCTACACCTTC
CDR3 protein: CASSLVYRQGGDYGYTF
clone size: NA
J gene: TRBJ1-2
D gene: TRBD1
CDR3 length: 17
V gene: TRBV5-5

CDR3 DNA: TGTGCCAGCAGTGATGGGGGTCAGCCCCAGCATTTT
CDR3 protein: CASSDGGQPQHF
clone size: many
J gene: TRBJ1-5
D gene: NA
CDR3 length: 12
V gene: TRBV25-1

CDR3 DNA: TGTGCCAGCAGCTCGGTAGCGGGGGGGGTATACAATGAGCAGTTCTTC
CDR3 protein: CASSSVAGGVYNEQFF
clone size: NA
J gene: TRBJ2-1
D gene: TRBD2
CDR3 length: 16
V gene: TRBV5-5